This TCR beta chain came from a study of control samples from healthy donors and cancer patients (dated by TCRdb to about 2020). A remark on this clone: Its antigen is unknown.

The library came from the immunoSEQ multiplex PCR assay. Held by TCRdb, this immuneACCESS table contains in-frame sequences only and omits some clones. Under half of the omission traces to an unresolved V gene where checked; the cause of the rest is unknown. The sample's table covers around 190,000 clones. Together, the top ten hold roughly 2% of the sample. The sequenced sample consisted of blood. The origin of this receptor is a woman aged 25 to 39 in good health.

The CDR3 region reads CASSKGLAGGLYEQYF. In nucleotide form, the sequence is TGCGCCAGCAGCAAGGGGCTAGCGGGGGGGCTCTACGAGCAGTACTTC. The chain links TRBV4-3 with TRBJ2-7; the junction holds 12 bases that match TRBD2. The CDR3, from cysteine to phenylalanine, totals 16 residues. The kept DNA is CDR3 alone, 48 bases in frame from the first base. CDR1 and CDR2, per the germline V gene, are LGHNA and YSLEER. The germline V end is reduced by 5 bases and the J end by 3 bases; junction bases left unmatched: 8.